A single sample is the source of the 31 T cell receptor beta chains below, sequenced in a study of T cells in Graves' hyperthyroidism and ophthalmopathy. RNA transcripts were the template for amplifying TCR beta CDR3 regions. The TCR CDR3 first-round RT-PCR relied on the HTBI primer set. MiXCR, run by TCRdb on the multiplex PCR reads, gives a single entry per CDR3 protein. The data contain about 580,000 distinct CDR3 sequences, around 46% of them singletons. Source material: peripheral blood or thyroid tissue (not recorded which). The receptors were gathered from a woman younger than 35 with Graves' hyperthyroidism.

There are many counts of this clonotype. The V and J genes are TRBV7-2 and TRBJ2-7, with D unresolved. Germline V gene data show CDR1 as SGHTA and CDR2 as FQGNSA. Trimming pared 6 bases from V and 5 bases from J, leaving 14 bases between. The length of the CDR3 is 13 residues. Written as DNA, the CDR3 is TGTGCCAGCAGTCAGATGGTGGTGAACGAGCAGTACTTC. This codes for CASSQMVVNEQYF.

The chain is built from TRBV7-8 and TRBJ2-3; perhaps TRBD1 as D (6 bases). This CDR3 spans 15 amino acids. The V gene's germline CDR1 is SGHVS and CDR2 FQNEAQ. Trimming took off 5 bases at V and 3 bases at J, with 15 bases between the two ends. The CDR3 protein is CASSPTARGTDTQYF. CDR3 DNA: TGTGCCAGCAGCCCTACCGCTAGGGGGACAGATACGCAGTATTTT.

In its sample, this clonotype was seen many times. J is TRBJ1-5 and V is TRBV7-9; 7 bases map to TRBD1. Losses at the gene ends were 5 bases for V and 10 bases for J; bases not matched to a gene: 11. The CDR3 covers 14 residues. The germline CDR1 and CDR2 sequences are SEHNR and FQNEAQ (reference sequence). CDR3: CASSRRDRERPQHF. The CDR3 nucleotides are TGTGCCAGCAGCCGGCGAGACAGGGAGAGACCCCAGCATTTT.

This clonotype came up many times. V is TRBV9 and J is TRBJ1-2; D is unresolved. The CDR3 consists of 15 residues. With 0 bases removed from V and 7 bases from J, the gap between germline ends came to 16 bases. CDR1 SGDLS and CDR2 YYNGEE come from the germline V gene. CDR3: CASSVEAGARFGYTF. CDR3 nucleotide sequence: TGTGCCAGCAGCGTAGAGGCAGGCGCTCGGTTTGGCTACACCTTC.

In its sample, this clonotype was seen many times. Here the CDR3 reads CASRLDLNQPQHF. In DNA form, the CDR3 reads TGTGCCAGCAGGTTGGACCTTAATCAGCCCCAGCATTTT. J is TRBJ1-5 and V is TRBV7-9; the D is unclear. V was clipped by 6 bases and J by 4 bases, with 10 bases between them. CDR1 and CDR2 (germline): SEHNR, FQNEAQ (reference sequence). The CDR3 spans 13 residues.

Many counts were recorded for this clonotype. V gene TRBV6-1 combines with J gene TRBJ1-2, with D unclear. The germline V and J ends were trimmed by 6 bases and 1 base, with 9 bases remaining between them. Germline V gene sequence: CDR1 MNHNS, CDR2 SASEGT. The CDR3 totals 13 residues. CDR3 DNA sequence: TGTGCCAGCAGAGGTGCTCTTAACTATGGCTACACCTTC. It is translated as CASRGALNYGYTF.

The sample holds many counts of this clonotype. The rearrangement joins TRBV7-9 to TRBJ2-7, with 8 bases fitting TRBD2. V gave up 5 bases and J gave up 3 bases; unmatched junction bases: 12. This CDR3 spans 16 amino acids. Germline-derived CDR1 and CDR2 are SEHNR and FQNEAQ (reference sequence). This chain's CDR3 is CASSPMGSGGGYEQYF. The CDR3 bases are TGTGCCAGCAGCCCCATGGGGAGCGGGGGAGGCTACGAGCAGTACTTC.

This clonotype occurred many times. The V and J genes are TRBV6-1 and TRBJ1-2, with 7 bases fitting TRBD1. V lost 8 bases to trimming and J lost 0 bases; unmatched junction nucleotides: 9. The germline gives CDR1 MNHNS, CDR2 SASEGT. The CDR3 extends over 15 amino acids. The chain's CDR3 is CASPNNRGPNYGYTF. For the CDR3, the DNA is TGTGCCAGCCCCAATAACAGGGGTCCTAACTATGGCTACACCTTC.

The J gene is TRBJ1-6, the V gene TRBV2; 7 nucleotides agree with TRBD1. V lost 6 bases to trimming and J lost 10 bases; unmatched junction nucleotides: 12. CDR3 length: 15 amino acids. Germline values: CDR1 SNHLY, CDR2 FYNNEI. The CDR3 sequence is CASRAGGGVGSPLHF. The CDR3 nucleotides are TGTGCCAGCAGAGCAGGGGGGGGAGTAGGGTCACCCCTCCACTTT.

The CDR3 coding sequence is TGCAGCGTCACGTCCCGGGACAGCCTCAATTCACCCCTCCACTTT. Protein: CSVTSRDSLNSPLHF. The chain links TRBV29-1 to TRBJ1-6; 7 positions agree with TRBD1. Trimming at V came to 6 bases and at J to 7 bases, leaving 12 bases not matched to a gene. The CDR3 sequence is 15 residues long. In germline, CDR1 is SQVTM, CDR2 ANQGSEA. Looking up the rest from reference TRBV29-1 and TRBJ1-6 gives the full variable domain: SAVISQKPSRDICQRGTSLTIQCQVDSQVTMMFWYRQQPGQSLTLIATANQGSEATYESGFVIDKFPISRPNLTFSTLTVSNMSPEDSSIYLCSVTSRDSLNSPLHFGNGTRLTVT.

The CDR3 reads CASKEGYDTGELFF. As DNA, the CDR3 is TGTGCCAGCAAAGAGGGGTACGACACCGGGGAGCTGTTTTTT. The chain combines TRBV27 with TRBJ2-2; D might be TRBD1 or TRBD2, each matching 5 bases. This CDR3 comprises 14 residues. The V end was cut by 7 bases, the J end by 3 bases, with 12 bases between. Per germline, CDR1 MNHEY and CDR2 SMNVEV (reference sequence).

This clonotype was seen repeatedly, ten times or more. The chain recombines TRBV25-1 with TRBJ1-4; maybe TRBD1 (6 bases). Germline values: CDR1 MGHDK, CDR2 SYGVNS. V was clipped by 6 bases and J by 5 bases, with 19 bases between them. The CDR3 is made up of 16 amino acids. CDR3 sequence (DNA): TGTGCCAGCAGAGGCTTCGAGGGGGAGTGGAATGAAAAACTGTTTTTT. Encoded protein: CASRGFEGEWNEKLFF.

The chain carries TRBV9 and TRBJ1-5, with D possibly being TRBD1 (6 bases). V gave up 3 bases and J gave up 5 bases, with 12 bases separating them. There are 14 residues in the CDR3. Germline V gene data show CDR1 as SGDLS and CDR2 as YYNGEE. The CDR3 nucleotides are TGTGCCAGCAGCGGAGGGGGTGTGCATCAGCCCCAGCATTTT. Its translation is CASSGGGVHQPQHF.

This clonotype was seen repeatedly, ten times or more. This chain links TRBV5-1 with TRBJ2-2; D gene ambiguous. Trimming removed 4 bases from V and 0 bases from J, with 13 bases in between. Germline V gene lookup returns CDR1 SGHRS and CDR2 YFSETQ. This CDR3 contains 16 residues. The DNA of the CDR3 is TGCGCCAGCAGCCCACAGTCGGCGCCGAACACCGGGGAGCTGTTTTTT. Translation gives CASSPQSAPNTGELFF.

Regarding this clonotype: With a much larger clone just one base away, this may be a read error. The CDR3 reads CASGPGQGTGELFF. CDR3 nucleotide sequence: TGTGCCAGCGGCCCGGGACAGGGCACCGGGGAGCTGTTTTTT. The V and J genes are TRBV9 and TRBJ2-2; 9 positions agree with TRBD1. This CDR3 is 14 amino acids long. The ends lost 7 bases at V and 4 bases at J; junction bases unmatched: 5. Germline V lookup: CDR1 SGDLS, CDR2 YYNGEE.

J is TRBJ1-2 and V is TRBV7-2; perhaps TRBD1 as D (5 bases). Trimming cost V 3 bases and J 7 bases, with 18 bases left between them. Germline loops: CDR1 SGHTA, CDR2 FQGNSA. The CDR3 contains 15 residues. In DNA form, the CDR3 reads TGTGCCAGCAGCTTCCGGGTCCAGGGTCTTGGTGGCTACACCTTC. Translation: CASSFRVQGLGGYTF.

This chain links TRBV20-1 with TRBJ1-5; tentative D call: TRBD1 (5 bases). CDR3 length equals 14 residues. CDR1 and CDR2 (germline): DFQATT, SNEGSKA (reference sequence). V lost 1 base and J 5 bases, leaving 12 bases between the germline ends. CDR3 sequence: CSARVTGRDQPQHF. In DNA form, the CDR3 reads TGCAGTGCTAGAGTAACGGGGCGAGATCAGCCCCAGCATTTT.

This rearrangement joins TRBV20-1 to TRBJ2-6, with D possibly being TRBD1 or TRBD2 (5 bases each). The CDR3 runs 15 residues. The germline V gene has CDR1 DFQATT and CDR2 SNEGSKA (reference sequence). V lost 2 bases and J 4 bases, leaving 12 bases between the germline ends. The CDR3 DNA is TGCAGTGCTAGACCGGGACCGACAGGGGCCAACGTCCTGACTTTC. It is translated as CSARPGPTGANVLTF.

The gene calls are TRBV28 and TRBJ2-5; 8 bases match TRBD1. Germline CDR1 and CDR2: MDHEN and SYDVKM. The CDR3 sequence is 15 residues long. V dropped 8 bases and J dropped 4; count of bases not matched to a gene: 12. The CDR3: CASGPGQGGRETQYF. The CDR3 coding sequence is TGTGCCAGCGGCCCTGGACAGGGAGGTAGAGAGACCCAGTACTTC.

In its sample, this clonotype was seen many times. The DNA of the CDR3 is TGTGCCAGCAGTAGACAGGGATTCGAGCAGTACTTC. Encoded protein: CASSRQGFEQYF. The V and J genes are TRBV6-1 and TRBJ2-7; 7 nucleotides line up with TRBD1. V dropped 5 bases and J dropped 6; count of bases not matched to a gene: 4. The CDR3 contains 12 residues. CDR1 and CDR2 from the germline V gene are MNHNS and SASEGT.

Ten or more counts support this clonotype. The chain couples TRBV7-9 to TRBJ2-2, with a possible D match to TRBD1 (7 bases). This CDR3 is 17 amino acids long. Germline CDR1 is SEHNR and CDR2 is FQNEAQ (reference sequence). Trimming pared 5 bases from V and 6 bases from J, leaving 22 bases between. This chain's CDR3 is CASSPPRGTVDSGELFF. In DNA form, the CDR3 reads TGTGCCAGCAGCCCTCCGCGCGGGACAGTGGACTCCGGGGAGCTGTTTTTT.

The CDR3 loop is CATSDPPSGAGYTF. CDR3 nucleotides: TGTGCCACCAGTGATCCCCCGTCTGGGGCCGGCTACACCTTC. The rearrangement joins TRBV24-1 to TRBJ1-2; TRBD1 is a possible D gene (5 bases). V lost 3 bases and J lost 8, with 15 bases in between. The CDR3 is 14 residues long. Germline loops: CDR1 KGHDR, CDR2 SFDVKD.

Many counts were recorded for this clonotype. The chain couples TRBV2 to TRBJ2-2; D not resolved. Germline V gene data show CDR1 as SNHLY and CDR2 as FYNNEI. V was trimmed by 0 bases and J by 8 bases, leaving 1 base between them. The CDR3 spans 11 residues. CDR3 DNA: TGTGCCAGCAGTGAAGCTGGGGAGCTGTTTTTT. It is translated as CASSEAGELFF.

In nucleotides, the CDR3 is TGTGCCAGCAGCTTAGGCGGGAGAGGGAGTTTCGAGCAGTACTTC. Its translation is CASSLGGRGSFEQYF. The chain recombines TRBV7-2 with TRBJ2-7; 7 nucleotides agree with TRBD2. CDR3 length: 15 residues. Germline CDR1 is SGHTA and CDR2 is FQGNSA. J was trimmed by 6 bases and V by 1 base; bases with no gene match: 9.

The chain couples TRBV7-3 to TRBJ1-2; weak D call: TRBD1 (6 bases). CDR1 is SGHTA, CDR2 FQGTGA, per germline. This CDR3 is built from 15 residues. V gave up 5 bases and J gave up 4 bases, with 17 bases separating them. The CDR3 loop is CASSQGGFGGYGYTF. CDR3 nucleotide sequence: TGTGCCAGCAGCCAAGGGGGGTTTGGGGGCTATGGCTACACCTTC.

The V and J genes are TRBV18 and TRBJ2-6; D is unclear. V lost 3 bases to trimming and J lost 0 bases, with 6 bases between them. CDR1 KGHSH and CDR2 LQKENI come from the germline V gene. The CDR3 extends over 15 amino acids. The CDR3, as DNA: TGTGCCAGCTCACCCACAGACTCTGGGGCCAACGTCCTGACTTTC. Its translation: CASSPTDSGANVLTF.

This clonotype was observed at least ten times. The CDR3: CAISGLPGQGRLETQYF. The DNA for the CDR3 is TGTGCCATCAGCGGCCTCCCGGGACAGGGGCGCCTAGAGACCCAGTACTTC. The rearrangement uses TRBV10-3 and TRBJ2-5; 10 bases match TRBD1. The CDR3 has 17 residues. Germline V gene data show CDR1 as ENHRY and CDR2 as SYGVKD. The J segment lost 4 bases and the V segment lost 6 bases, leaving 14 bases of the junction unmatched.

This chain connects TRBV2 to TRBJ2-1; no definite D call. This CDR3 is built from 12 residues. V was shortened by 7 bases and J by 9 bases, with 13 bases between the two germline ends. Germline CDR1 SNHLY, CDR2 FYNNEI. CDR3 sequence reads: CASTDLKGEQFF. The CDR3 bases are TGTGCCAGCACCGATCTCAAGGGTGAGCAGTTCTTC.

The table lists this clonotype with many counts. V is TRBV3-1 and J is TRBJ1-1; D not certain. The CDR3 spans 15 residues. Germline V gene sequence: CDR1 LGHDT, CDR2 YNNKEL (reference sequence). The V end was cut by 4 bases, the J end by 4 bases, with 16 bases between. CDR3: CASSLKWTDATEAFF. Written as DNA, the CDR3 is TGTGCCAGCAGCCTCAAGTGGACCGATGCCACTGAAGCTTTCTTT.

V and J are TRBV5-1 and TRBJ2-5; 15 nucleotides align to TRBD2. This CDR3 contains 19 residues. The J segment lost 4 bases and the V segment lost 1 base, leaving 11 bases of the junction unmatched. Germline CDR1 reads SGHRS; CDR2 reads YFSETQ. The CDR3 coding sequence is TGCGCCAGCAGCTTGAGGACTAGCGGGAGGGCGAATAAAGGAGAGACCCAGTACTTC. Protein sequence: CASSLRTSGRANKGETQYF.

This clonotype was counted at least ten times. This chain links TRBV29-1 with TRBJ1-5, with D unresolved. The CDR3 is 15 amino acids. Trimming left V 4 bases short and J 0 bases short, with 13 bases between. From germline, CDR1 is SQVTM and CDR2 ANQGSEA. The CDR3 is CSVGLEGSSNQPQHF. The CDR3, as DNA: TGCAGCGTTGGTTTAGAGGGCAGTAGCAATCAGCCCCAGCATTTT.